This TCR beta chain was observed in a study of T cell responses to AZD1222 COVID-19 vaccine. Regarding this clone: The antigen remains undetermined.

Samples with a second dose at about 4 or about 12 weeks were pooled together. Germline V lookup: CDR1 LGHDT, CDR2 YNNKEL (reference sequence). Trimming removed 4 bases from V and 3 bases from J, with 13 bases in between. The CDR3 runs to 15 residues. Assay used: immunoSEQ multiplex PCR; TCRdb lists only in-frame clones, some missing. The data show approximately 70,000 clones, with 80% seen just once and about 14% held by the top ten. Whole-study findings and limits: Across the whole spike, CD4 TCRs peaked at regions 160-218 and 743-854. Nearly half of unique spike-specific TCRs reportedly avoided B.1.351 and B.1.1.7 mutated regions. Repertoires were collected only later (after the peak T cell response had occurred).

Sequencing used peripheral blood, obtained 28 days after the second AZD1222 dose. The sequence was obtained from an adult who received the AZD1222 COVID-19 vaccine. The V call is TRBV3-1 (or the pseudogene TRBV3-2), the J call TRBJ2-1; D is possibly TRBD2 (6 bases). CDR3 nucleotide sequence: TGTGCCAGCAGCCTCCCATCCGGGGGCTACAATGAGCAGTTCTTC. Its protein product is CASSLPSGGYNEQFF.